This TCR beta chain was observed in a study of blood T cell repertoires in COVID-19. Across the study: Specimens from acute and convalescent COVID-19 originated in the United States, Italy and Spain. The cDNA or gDNA used as material had been derived from T cells, B-cell-depleted T cells, or PBMCs.

In the source study's methods: By means of reference gene primer amplification, nucleated cell counts were estimated. Sequenced by immunoSEQ multiplex PCR; TCRdb stores in-frame clones only, minus some. V, J and clone size were drawn from that table, and D and trimming were deduced from the DNA. The top ten hold 4% of the sample, which has about 330,000 clones, 70% to 90% seen once. CDR1 and CDR2 from the germline V gene are ENHRY and SYGVKD. The CDR3 contains 14 residues. Trimming shortened V by 5 bases and J by 8 bases, and 15 bases separated the two germline ends. The rearrangement links TRBV10-3 to TRBJ1-4; maybe TRBD1 (6 bases). The sample consisted of peripheral blood. The sequence was collected from a woman aged 50 to 60 with active or convalescent COVID-19. The CDR3 loop reads CAISPAGAEEKLFF. The CDR3 nucleotides read TGTGCCATCAGTCCCGCGGGGGCAGAAGAAAAACTGTTTTTT.